The rows below give T cell receptor beta chains drawn from one sample of a study of low-dose radiotherapy and immunotherapy resistance in tumors. TCRdb redid the calling of the reads with MiXCR, one entry per CDR3 protein. The sample carries roughly 95,000 distinct CDR3 sequences, less than 25% recorded once. Sequencing used PBMCs, obtained after low-dose radiotherapy plus immunotherapy. Receptors were obtained from a female donor with ovarian cancer. The CDR3 runs from the conserved cysteine through the conserved F or W. Each record gives: CDR3 protein, V gene, J gene, D gene. A D gene is named only where the DNA matches it firmly.

CASSQEVGGLALPSQYF	TRBV4-1	TRBJ2-3	TRBD2
CASSSTMNTEAFF	TRBV12-3/TRBV12-4	TRBJ1-1	NA
CASRKGLAYEQYF	TRBV6-6	TRBJ2-7	TRBD2
CASRRSGEKLFF	TRBV12-3/TRBV12-4	TRBJ1-4	NA
CATSDFAPGRFADTQYF	TRBV24-1	TRBJ2-3	NA
CASSQPGEGLETQYF	TRBV28	TRBJ2-5	TRBD2
CSVAPGQGTYGYTF	TRBV29-1	TRBJ1-2	TRBD1
CASSLGLGGSGANVLTF	TRBV5-6	TRBJ2-6	NA
CASSLNTGPYEQYF	TRBV5-1	TRBJ2-7	NA
CSATLAGAYNEQFF	TRBV20-1	TRBJ2-1	TRBD2
CAIKSDRGNQPQHF	TRBV10-3	TRBJ1-5	TRBD1
CASTAGGGVGQPQHF	TRBV19	TRBJ1-5	TRBD1
CASSLGPGTENSPLHF	TRBV5-4	TRBJ1-6	NA
CATKGQNYGYTF	TRBV24-1	TRBJ1-2	NA
CASSSGGDTQYF	TRBV6-2/TRBV6-3	TRBJ2-3	NA
CSAREGLGTHLNQPQHF	TRBV20-1	TRBJ1-5	NA
CSASRMVGVRQESEAFF	TRBV20-1	TRBJ1-1	NA
CASSLLAGRETQYF	TRBV28	TRBJ2-5	NA